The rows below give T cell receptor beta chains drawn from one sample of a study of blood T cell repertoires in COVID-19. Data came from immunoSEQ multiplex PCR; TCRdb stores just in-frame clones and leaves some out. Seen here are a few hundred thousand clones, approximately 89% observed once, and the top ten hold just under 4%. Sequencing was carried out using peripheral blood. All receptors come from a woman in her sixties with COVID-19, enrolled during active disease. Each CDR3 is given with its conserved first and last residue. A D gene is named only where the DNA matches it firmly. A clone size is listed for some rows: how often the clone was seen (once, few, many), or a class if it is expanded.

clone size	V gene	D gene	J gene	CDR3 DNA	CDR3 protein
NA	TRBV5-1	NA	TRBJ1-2	TGCGCCAGCAGCTTCAGCTTCGACATCCCCAGCGGCTACACCTTC	CASSFSFDIPSGYTF
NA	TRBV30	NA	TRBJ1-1	TGTGCCTGGAGTGTCGGGGGGAGCACTGAAGCTTTCTTT	CAWSVGGSTEAFF
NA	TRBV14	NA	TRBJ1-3	TGTGCCAGCAGCCAAGATTGGGGCAGGGTAACTGGAAACACCATATATTTT	CASSQDWGRVTGNTIYF
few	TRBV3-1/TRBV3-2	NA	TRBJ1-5	TGTGCCAGCAGCCAAGGGACGAGGGGGAATCAGCCCCAGCATTTT	CASSQGTRGNQPQHF
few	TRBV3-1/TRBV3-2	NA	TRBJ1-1	TGTGCCAGCAGCCAAGGTGACGGGGGAGCTTTCTTT	CASSQGDGGAFF
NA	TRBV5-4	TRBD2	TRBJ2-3	TGTGCCAGCAGCTTGTTATGGGCGGGGGACACAGATACGCAGTATTTT	CASSLLWAGDTDTQYF
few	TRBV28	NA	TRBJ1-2	TGTGCCAGCAGTACGGGGTTCTATGGCTACACCTTC	CASSTGFYGYTF
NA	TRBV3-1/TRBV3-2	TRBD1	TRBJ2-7	TGTGCCAGCAGCACCTCGGACAGGGGGTGGGAGCAGTACTTC	CASSTSDRGWEQYF
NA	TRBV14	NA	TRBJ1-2	TGTGCCAGCAGCCCTACGGGGTCCCCTTATGGCTACACCTTC	CASSPTGSPYGYTF
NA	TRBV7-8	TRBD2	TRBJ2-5	TGTGCCAGCACGAGGCGGGGGGGCCCCCAAGAGACCCAGTACTTC	CASTRRGGPQETQYF
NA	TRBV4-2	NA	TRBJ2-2	TGTGCCAGCAGCCAAGGTCAGGGAGGCGTCACCGGGGAGCTGTTTTTT	CASSQGQGGVTGELFF
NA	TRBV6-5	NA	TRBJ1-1	TGTGCCAGTGGAGACGAGGGAGGAAGGACTGAAGCTTTCTTT	CASGDEGGRTEAFF
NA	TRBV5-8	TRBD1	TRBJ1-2	TGTGCCAGCAGCCAGCAGGGGGCTTACTATGGCTACACCTTC	CASSQQGAYYGYTF